Shown below are 28 T cell receptor beta chains from a single sample sequenced in a study of vaccination and CD4 T cells after COVID-19. Once obtained from cultured CD4+ T cells, the DNA was sequenced using the Oncomine TCR Beta short-read assay. A single record per CDR3 protein comes from TCRdb applying MiXCR to the PCR reads. Of under 9,000 distinct CDR3 sequences listed, about half were seen once; the top ten hold almost 40%. Treatment: roughly 10-day PBMC culture with coronavirus spike peptide pools or control peptides (ViraFEST assay). Their antigens remain unidentified. The sequenced material came from CD4+ T cells from blood, cultured in vitro. These TCRs come from a human donor who had recovered from COVID-19.

This rearrangement joins TRBV29-1 to TRBJ1-4; tentatively, D is TRBD1 (5 bases). Germline CDR1 is SQVTM and CDR2 is ANQGSEA. Trimming pared 1 base from V and 6 bases from J, leaving 9 bases between. CDR3 length equals 13 residues. CDR3 sequence reads: CSVEAGADEKLFF. DNA of the CDR3: TGCAGCGTTGAAGCTGGGGCGGATGAAAAACTGTTTTTT.

The chain recombines TRBV12-2 with TRBJ1-6. TRBV12-2 is a recognized pseudogene. The CDR3 is 14 amino acids. DNA for the CDR3: TGTGCAAGTCGCTTAGGGCCCTATAATTCACCCCTCCACTTT. It encodes CASRLGPYNSPLHF.

The V and J genes are TRBV20-1 and TRBJ1-6; D gene unclear. Germline CDR1 DFQATT, CDR2 SNEGSKA (reference sequence). Trimming shortened V by 5 bases and J by 11 bases, and 19 bases separated the two germline ends. This CDR3 has 14 residues. This CDR3 reads CSASTDESSAPLHF. The CDR3 coding sequence is TGCAGTGCTTCTACGGACGAATCATCCGCACCCCTCCACTTT.

In this sample, this clonotype turned up a few times. At one end the junction does not follow the germline gene, possibly because of a read error. The chain uses TRBV20-1 and TRBJ2-1; unclear D gene. Germline V gives CDR1 DFQATT, CDR2 SNEGSKA (reference sequence). This CDR3 has 15 residues. In nucleotides, the CDR3 is TGCAGTGCTAGAGAGACCAGCCGCCGATACAATGAGCAGTTCTTT. Protein product: CSARETSRRYNEQFF.

The CDR3 DNA follows: TGCAGTGCTAGATCCGGGCAGGGGGGACGTAGCCACGAGCAGTACTTC. It specifies CSARSGQGGRSHEQYF. The J gene is TRBJ2-7, the V gene TRBV20-1, with D possibly being TRBD1 (7 bases). This CDR3 spans 16 amino acids. V shed 2 bases and J shed 5 bases, with 22 bases lying between them. CDR1 and CDR2 (germline): DFQATT, SNEGSKA (reference sequence).

By sample share, this clonotype is medium-sized. V is TRBV10-3 and J is TRBJ1-6, with D tentatively TRBD1 (6 bases). Trimming shortened V by 7 bases and J by 9 bases, and 10 bases separated the two germline ends. Germline assignment: CDR1 ENHRY and CDR2 SYGVKD. The CDR3 spans 12 residues. The DNA for the CDR3 is TGTGCCATCAACAGGGTGGGTTCACCCCTCCACTTT. It codes for CAINRVGSPLHF.

The CDR3 protein is CASRGESSYNEQFF. The CDR3 DNA reads as TGTGCCAGCAGAGGGGAAAGCTCCTACAATGAGCAGTTCTTC. The chain uses TRBV6-2 or TRBV6-3 and TRBJ2-1; D may be TRBD1 (5 bases). Trimming stripped 6 bases from V and 0 bases from J, with 9 bases between. This CDR3 region has 14 residues. From germline, CDR1 is MNHEY and CDR2 SVGEGT.

The chain employs TRBV27 and TRBJ2-6; D is perhaps TRBD1 or TRBD2 (5 bases each). Trimming removed 8 bases from V and 1 base from J, with 21 bases in between. Germline values: CDR1 MNHEY, CDR2 SMNVEV (reference sequence). The CDR3 covers 18 residues. The CDR3 coding sequence is TGTGCCAGCCGACCGACCGGGACGAGAGCATCTGGGGCCAACGTCCTGACTTTC. Encoded protein: CASRPTGTRASGANVLTF.

This chain's CDR3 is CASRVGGADTQYF. The DNA of the CDR3 is TGTGCCAGCAGGGTTGGCGGGGCAGATACGCAGTATTTT. This chain links TRBV7-2 with TRBJ2-3, with TRBD2 as a possible D gene (6 bases). V shed 6 bases and J shed 4 bases, with 11 bases lying between them. Germline CDR1 and CDR2: SGHTA and FQGNSA. The CDR3 sequence is 13 residues long.

The chain links TRBV20-1 to TRBJ2-3; D remains ambiguous. Per the germline V gene, CDR1 is DFQATT and CDR2 is SNEGSKA (reference sequence). This CDR3 is 13 amino acids long. V dropped 0 bases and J dropped 5 bases, with 9 bases sitting between them. The chain's CDR3 is CSAREGFGDTQYF. CDR3 bases: TGCAGTGCTAGAGAGGGGTTCGGAGATACGCAGTATTTT.

The rearrangement links TRBV21-1 to TRBJ1-2; the D segment call TRBD1 is taken from the table without a DNA check. TRBV21-1 is labeled a pseudogene. This CDR3 is 19 amino acids long. CDR3 residues: CASSKGGQGRLRTNYGYTF. CDR3 coding DNA: TGTGCCAGCAGCAAAGGGGGACAGGGGCGCCTTCGGACTAACTATGGCTACACCTTC.

The chain has TRBV5-1 and TRBJ2-5; unclear D gene. CDR3 length: 12 residues. Trimming cost V 0 bases and J 5 bases, with 5 bases left between them. Germline loops: CDR1 SGHRS, CDR2 YFSETQ. The CDR3 here is CASSLGRETQYF. CDR3 nucleotides: TGCGCCAGCAGCTTGGGTAGGGAGACCCAGTACTTC. Full variable domain (missing parts from reference TRBV5-1 and TRBJ2-5): KAGVTQTPRYLIKTRGQQVTLSCSPISGHRSVSWYQQTPGQGLQFLFEYFSETQRNKGNFPGRFSGRQFSNSRSEMNVSTLELGDSALYLCASSLGRETQYFGPGTRLLVL.

The chain uses TRBV7-2 and TRBJ2-7; 7 nucleotides line up with TRBD2. The V gene's germline CDR1 is SGHTA and CDR2 FQGNSA. CDR3 length: 14 residues. The junction had 10 bases not matched to a gene; V was cut back by 2 bases and J by 9 bases. The CDR3 is CASSLPHTSASQYF. CDR3 coding DNA: TGTGCCAGCAGCTTACCCCATACTAGCGCGTCGCAGTACTTC.

CDR3: CASSPYKTSWDTGELFF. The CDR3 nucleotides read TGTGCCAGCAGCCCTTATAAGACTAGCTGGGACACCGGGGAGCTGTTTTTT. This chain links TRBV7-2 with TRBJ2-2, with 7 bases that match TRBD2. V shed 5 bases and J 3 bases; nucleotides not matched to a gene: 12. Germline values: CDR1 SGHTA, CDR2 FQGNSA. The CDR3 length is 17 residues.

The chain employs TRBV14 and TRBJ2-7; TRBD2 matches at 9 bases. The CDR3 is 16 residues long. The J segment lost 3 bases and the V segment lost 2 bases, leaving 8 bases of the junction unmatched. Germline CDR1 reads SGHDN; CDR2 reads FVKESK. The DNA of the CDR3 is TGTGCCAGCAGCCAATACGGGCGGGAGGGCCTCTACGAGCAGTACTTC. It is translated as CASSQYGREGLYEQYF.

The table lists this clonotype with a few counts. This chain connects TRBV6-5 to TRBJ1-2; D might be TRBD1 (6 bases). V was cut by 2 bases and J by 10 bases, with 14 bases left in between. CDR3 length: 13 residues. The germline CDR1 and CDR2 sequences are MNHEY and SVGAGI. The CDR3 spells CASSYSRGAHYTF. The CDR3 DNA follows: TGTGCCAGCAGTTACAGCAGGGGCGCACACTACACCTTC.

The V and J genes are TRBV10-1 and TRBJ2-7; D ambiguous. This CDR3 is built from 16 residues. Trimming cost V 7 bases and J 3 bases, with 22 bases left between them. CDR1 is WNHNN, CDR2 SYGVQD, per germline (reference sequence). The CDR3 loop is CASNWERAEPHYEQYF. DNA of the CDR3: TGCGCCAGCAATTGGGAAAGGGCGGAGCCACACTACGAGCAGTACTTC.

The chain couples TRBV6-1 to TRBJ1-2; tentatively, D is TRBD1 (5 bases). Trimming left V 7 bases short and J 3 bases short, with 15 bases between. The CDR3 contains 14 residues. Germline assignment: CDR1 MNHNS and CDR2 SASEGT. This CDR3 reads CASTPGLRDYGYTF. CDR3 DNA: TGTGCCAGCACCCCAGGGTTACGGGACTATGGCTACACCTTC.

V and J are TRBV7-2 and TRBJ2-7, with TRBD1 matching 8 bases. The germline V gene has CDR1 SGHTA and CDR2 FQGNSA. After removal of 6 bases from V and 0 bases from J, the junction contained 4 bases not matched to a gene. The CDR3 consists of 14 residues. The CDR3 DNA reads TGTGCCAGCAGAAGGACAGGGAGCTCCTACGAGCAGTACTTC. Translation: CASRRTGSSYEQYF.

The rearrangement joins TRBV20-1 to TRBJ1-5, with 8 bases that match TRBD1. This CDR3 is 14 amino acids long. V shed 5 bases and J 2 bases; nucleotides not matched to a gene: 5. CDR1 and CDR2 from the germline V gene are DFQATT and SNEGSKA (reference sequence). The CDR3, as DNA: TGCAGTGCTTCTTCAGGGGGCGGCAATCAGCCCCAGCATTTT. It translates to CSASSGGGNQPQHF.

This clonotype appeared a single time. The V call is TRBV7-2, the J call TRBJ2-1, with D tentatively TRBD2 (6 bases). The CDR3 consists of 15 residues. The germline V gene encodes CDR1 SGHTA and CDR2 FQGNSA. Trimming took off 1 base at V and 6 bases at J, with 13 bases between the two ends. The CDR3 DNA sequence: TGTGCCAGCAGCTTAGGCGCGGCGGGACTCAATGAGCAGTTCTTC. Translating it yields CASSLGAAGLNEQFF.

The chain joins TRBV7-9 to TRBJ1-3; TRBD1 aligns across 7 bases. The CDR3 loop spans 14 amino acids. The germline gives CDR1 SEHNR, CDR2 FQNEAQ (reference sequence). V trimming: 6 bases; J trimming: 3 bases; junction bases outside the gene matches: 5. The DNA of the CDR3 is TGTGCCAGCAGTCGACAGGGTGTTGGAAACACCATATATTTT. This gives the protein CASSRQGVGNTIYF.

V gene TRBV7-9 combines with J gene TRBJ2-3; D is undetermined. The V end lost 5 bases, the J end lost 3 bases, and 9 bases lay between the germline ends. CDR1 is SEHNR and CDR2 is FQNEAQ in the germline V gene (reference sequence). The CDR3 totals 13 residues. CDR3 DNA: TGTGCCAGCAGCCTCGACGGTACAGATACGCAGTATTTT. It translates to CASSLDGTDTQYF.

The count of this clonotype is one. V usage is TRBV14 and J usage is TRBJ2-5; 11 nucleotides agree with TRBD1. CDR3 length: 16 residues. CDR1 SGHDN and CDR2 FVKESK come from the germline V gene. Losses at the gene ends were 4 bases for V and 4 bases for J; bases not matched to a gene: 8. The CDR3 DNA follows: TGTGCCAGCAGCCCGTATCAGGGACAGGGGGGAGAGACCCAGTACTTC. This sequence encodes CASSPYQGQGGETQYF.

The chain couples TRBV24-1 to TRBJ2-2, with D maybe TRBD1 (7 bases). In germline, CDR1 is KGHDR, CDR2 SFDVKD. Trimming cost V 9 bases and J 1 base, with 8 bases left between them. The CDR3 totals 13 residues. CDR3 residues: CATQGGNTGELFF. In nucleotides, the CDR3 is TGTGCCACCCAGGGGGGGAACACCGGGGAGCTGTTTTTT.

The chain joins TRBV6-5 to TRBJ2-7, with no clear D. The V and J ends lost 4 bases and 3 bases respectively, with 16 bases between them. In germline, CDR1 is MNHEY, CDR2 SVGAGI. The CDR3 runs 15 residues. CDR3 protein: CASSSLGAGNYEQYF. The CDR3 DNA sequence: TGTGCCAGCAGTTCGCTTGGTGCTGGAAACTACGAGCAGTACTTC.

The sample holds a few counts of this clonotype. The chain is built from TRBV6-2 or TRBV6-3 and TRBJ2-3; TRBD1 matches 7 bases. Germline CDR1 and CDR2: MNHEY and SVGEGT. J lost 3 bases, V lost 0 bases, and 6 bases had no gene match. CDR3 length: 16 residues. As DNA, the CDR3 is TGTGCCAGCAGTTACTCGATGGCAGGGGGAACAGATACGCAGTATTTT. It specifies CASSYSMAGGTDTQYF.

This clonotype was counted a single time. The chain has TRBV6-2 or TRBV6-3 and TRBJ2-1; 15 bases line up with TRBD2. The junction had 18 bases not matched to a gene; V was cut back by 8 bases and J by 4 bases. CDR1 and CDR2 from the germline V gene are MNHEY and SVGEGT. The CDR3 has 20 amino acids. The chain's CDR3 is CASASGRGLAGGPHYNEQFF. DNA of the CDR3: TGTGCCAGCGCCAGCGGCCGAGGACTAGCGGGAGGGCCTCATTACAATGAGCAGTTCTTC.